This T cell receptor (beta chain) emerged from a study of tumor and adjacent non-tumor tissue in lung cancer. The library came from three nested PCR rounds adapted from ARM-PCR protocols. TCRdb analysed the multiplex PCR reads with MiXCR anew, one entry per CDR3 protein. The repertoire holds approximately 76,000 distinct CDR3 sequences, with around 65% as singletons. The CDR3 spans 14 residues. Germline V lookup: CDR1 MNHNS, CDR2 SASEGT. As concerns this clonotype: A read error may produce the germline difference seen at one junction end.

No cell sorting was done before RNA was extracted from the tissue. Sequenced sample: lung tumor tissue. The chain links TRBV6-1 to TRBJ2-1; D may be TRBD2 (5 bases). The TCR sequence derives from a woman aged 70-85 years with non-small cell lung cancer. As DNA, the CDR3 is TGTGTCAGCGGTGAAATCGACACCTACAATGAGCAGTTCTTC. This gives the protein CVSGEIDTYNEQFF.